This paragraph covers one TCR beta chain sequence. As yet, its antigen is unknown. Sample time point: pre-treatment sample, taken before nivolumab and TIL therapy. Tumor tissue came from excised metastases, mostly pleural nodules or supraclavicular lymph nodes. Adults with stage 4 NSCLC were enrolled in a phase I trial. This CDR3 comprises 14 residues. Trimming took off 4 bases at V and 2 bases at J, with 12 bases between the two ends. CDR1 and CDR2 from the germline V gene are SGDLS and YYNGEE. The data belong to a study of TIL therapy for anti-PD-1-resistant metastatic lung cancer. Study context: Median patient age was 54, ranging roughly 38-75 years. Tumors carried a median about 1.6 non-synonymous mutations per megabase. Study results and limitations: Many TIL product clones were absent from baseline tumor, suggesting clonal contraction.

The libraries were made with immunoSEQ v3. Repertoires were generated with immunoSEQ multiplex PCR, while TCRdb's copy carries only in-frame clones and drops some. This table holds approximately 97,000 clones, 65% found once. This clonotype originated in a person aged 25 to 85 with non-small cell lung cancer. The chain employs TRBV9 and TRBJ1-1, with a possible D match to TRBD1 (5 bases). The material sequenced was tumor tissue, taken at baseline. The DNA of the CDR3 is TGTGCCAGCAGCCAGGGACCTATCAACACTGAAGCTTTCTTT. Amino acid sequence: CASSQGPINTEAFF.